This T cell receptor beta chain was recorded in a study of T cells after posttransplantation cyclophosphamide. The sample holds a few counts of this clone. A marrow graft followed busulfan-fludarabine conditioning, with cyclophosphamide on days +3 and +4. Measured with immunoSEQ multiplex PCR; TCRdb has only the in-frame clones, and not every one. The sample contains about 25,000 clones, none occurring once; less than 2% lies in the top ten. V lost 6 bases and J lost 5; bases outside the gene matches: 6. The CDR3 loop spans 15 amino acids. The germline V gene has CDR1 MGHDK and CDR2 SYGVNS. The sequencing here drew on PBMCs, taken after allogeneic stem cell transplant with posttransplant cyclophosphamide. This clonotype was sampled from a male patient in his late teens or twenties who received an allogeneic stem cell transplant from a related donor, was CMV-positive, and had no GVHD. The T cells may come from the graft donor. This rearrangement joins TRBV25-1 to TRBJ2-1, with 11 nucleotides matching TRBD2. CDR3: CASSRLAGGDNEQFF. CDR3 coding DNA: TGTGCCAGCAGCCGTTTAGCGGGAGGGGACAATGAGCAGTTCTTC.